Following are 19 T cell receptor beta chains from one sample sequenced in a study of regulatory T cells in long-lasting Graves disease. As for time point: newly diagnosed GD, antithyroid drugs for less than 3 months. TCR sequences were obtained from RNA taken from PBMCs. Combining iRepertoire HTBI primers with Arm-PCR of CDR3 regions, the authors built TCR beta libraries. MiXCR, applied by TCRdb to the multiplex PCR reads, yields one record per CDR3 protein. This sample yields 510,000 or so distinct CDR3 sequences, of which about 11% are seen a single time; 7.5% to 9% belongs to the top ten. These data were also filed under a second study, of T cells in Graves' hyperthyroidism and ophthalmopathy.

The material was peripheral blood mononuclear cells (PBMCs), obtained at new diagnosis, from a patient treated with antithyroid drugs. All receptors come from a woman in her twenties or thirties with Graves disease.

This clonotype was seen at least ten times. The chain combines TRBV9 with TRBJ2-1, with D hard to call. The CDR3 sequence is 14 residues long. The V gene lost 1 base and the J gene lost 5 bases, with 10 bases spanning the gap. Germline V gene lookup returns CDR1 SGDLS and CDR2 YYNGEE. The chain's CDR3 is CASSVSGTNNEQFF. For the CDR3, the DNA is TGTGCCAGCAGCGTATCAGGTACGAACAATGAGCAGTTCTTC.

This clonotype was detected many times. The chain carries TRBV19 and TRBJ2-7; D is unclear. Germline V CDR1 and CDR2: LNHDA, SQIVND (reference sequence). The germline V and J ends were trimmed by 7 bases and 0 bases, with 7 bases remaining between them. The CDR3 length is 12 residues. Written as DNA, the CDR3 is TGTGCCAGTACCGACGGCTCCTACGAGCAGTACTTC. Protein product: CASTDGSYEQYF.

This clonotype appeared many times. The chain links TRBV20-1 to TRBJ2-1; TRBD2 matches 16 bases. Germline CDR1 DFQATT, CDR2 SNEGSKA (reference sequence). The length of the CDR3 is 22 residues. Trimming at V came to 5 bases and at J to 1 base, leaving 20 bases not matched to a gene. The CDR3 DNA reads TGCAGTGCTGCCCCCAGGGCAGCGGGACTAGCGGGAGGGTTTAGGTCCTACAATGAGCAGTTCTTC. Its translation: CSAAPRAAGLAGGFRSYNEQFF.

This clonotype was found a few times. The chain is built from TRBV3-1 and TRBJ2-2, with 10 bases fitting TRBD1. Germline CDR1 is LGHDT and CDR2 is YNNKEL (reference sequence). The CDR3 consists of 17 residues. V gave up 3 bases and J gave up 6 bases; unmatched junction bases: 10. In nucleotides, the CDR3 is TGTGCCAGCAGCCAGTACCGGGACAGGGGAAAATCCGGGGAGCTGTTTTTT. It codes for CASSQYRDRGKSGELFF.

Ten or more counts support this clonotype. The V call is TRBV7-3, the J call TRBJ2-7, with D unresolved. V lost 1 base and J 2 bases, leaving 9 bases between the germline ends. Germline CDR1 SGHTA, CDR2 FQGTGA. The CDR3 sequence is 14 residues long. The CDR3 protein is CASSLSGWAYEQYF. The CDR3 nucleotides are TGTGCCAGCAGCTTAAGTGGATGGGCCTACGAGCAGTACTTC.

The J gene is TRBJ1-5, the V gene TRBV7-9, with TRBD1 as a possible D gene (6 bases). The V end was cut by 5 bases, the J end by 1 base, with 12 bases between. The V gene's germline CDR1 is SEHNR and CDR2 FQNEAQ (reference sequence). CDR3 length equals 15 residues. CDR3 residues: CASSPQGVSNQPQHF. The CDR3 region has the DNA TGTGCCAGCAGCCCACAGGGTGTCAGCAATCAGCCCCAGCATTTT.

This clonotype was observed many times. This sequence joins TRBV5-1 and TRBJ2-3; the match to TRBD2 covers 16 bases. Germline V lookup: CDR1 SGHRS, CDR2 YFSETQ. This CDR3 has 15 residues. Trimming took 4 bases from V and 6 from J; bases not matched to a gene: 2. The CDR3 region has the DNA TGCGCCAGCAGCGCGGGACTAGCGGGAGGGGATACGCAGTATTTT. Its translation: CASSAGLAGGDTQYF. The complete variable domain, with remaining parts taken from reference TRBV5-1 and TRBJ2-3, reads KAGVTQTPRYLIKTRGQQVTLSCSPISGHRSVSWYQQTPGQGLQFLFEYFSETQRNKGNFPGRFSGRQFSNSRSEMNVSTLELGDSALYLCASSAGLAGGDTQYFGPGTRLTVL.

Turning to this clonotype: This clone may be a read error of a much larger clone one base away. The chain recombines TRBV12-3 or TRBV12-4 with TRBJ1-1; no clear D gene. CDR3 length: 12 amino acids. The CDR3 region has the DNA TGTGCCAGCAGTTCGGTTTGGACTGAAGCTTCCTTT. Translated, it gives CASSSVWTEASF.

The chain recombines TRBV10-3 with TRBJ2-5; no reliable D call. The CDR3 is made up of 14 amino acids. V lost 6 bases to trimming and J lost 1 base, with 12 bases between them. Germline lookup yields CDR1 ENHRY and CDR2 SYGVKD. CDR3 nucleotides: TGTGCCATCAGCCGCGCTAGTCTCCAAGAGACCCAGTACTTC. Protein: CAISRASLQETQYF.

This clonotype has a count of ten or more. V and J are TRBV6-5 and TRBJ2-1, with D tentatively TRBD2 (6 bases). This CDR3 has 15 residues. Germline CDR1 reads MNHEY; CDR2 reads SVGAGI. V was cut by 0 bases and J by 8 bases, with 14 bases left in between. The CDR3 sequence is CASSYSAGNPHEQFF. CDR3 nucleotide sequence: TGTGCCAGCAGTTACTCCGCGGGAAACCCCCATGAGCAGTTCTTC.

Many counts were recorded for this clonotype. CDR3 coding DNA: TGCAGCGCCGGGCCTCTGGGGACAGATACGCAGTATTTT. This gives the protein CSAGPLGTDTQYF. J is TRBJ2-3 and V is TRBV29-1, with D uncertain. Germline V CDR1 and CDR2: SQVTM, ANQGSEA. The CDR3 covers 13 residues. Trimming took off 7 bases at V and 3 bases at J, with 14 bases between the two ends.

This clonotype has a count of ten or more. The V and J genes are TRBV20-1 and TRBJ2-3, with 12 bases aligning to TRBD2. The germline CDR1 and CDR2 sequences are DFQATT and SNEGSKA (reference sequence). This CDR3 comprises 16 residues. V lost 1 base and J lost 6; bases outside the gene matches: 8. The CDR3 nucleotides read TGCAGTGCTAGAGCCGCCTCTAGCGGGAGGGCCGATACGCAGTATTTT. This codes for CSARAASSGRADTQYF.

Written as DNA, the CDR3 is TGTGCCAGCAGCCAGCATCGCTGGAATTCCTACGAGCAGTACTTC. It codes for CASSQHRWNSYEQYF. The V and J genes are TRBV14 and TRBJ2-7; D unclear. Germline V gives CDR1 SGHDN, CDR2 FVKESK. The CDR3 spans 15 residues. V was clipped by 3 bases and J by 1 base, with 13 bases between them.

This clonotype was counted at least ten times. The chain has TRBV4-1 and TRBJ2-1; 7 bases match TRBD2. The germline CDR1 and CDR2 sequences are MGHRA and YSYEKL. V trimming: 8 bases; J trimming: 0 bases; junction bases outside the gene matches: 4. The CDR3 has 14 amino acids. CDR3 protein: CASSTSRSYNEQFF. The CDR3 DNA follows: TGCGCCAGCTCGACTAGCCGCTCCTACAATGAGCAGTTCTTC.

The genes are TRBV20-1 and TRBJ1-2, with 10 bases aligning to TRBD1. V lost 0 bases, J lost 2 bases, and 3 bases stayed unmatched. The CDR3 loop spans 15 amino acids. Germline V gene sequence: CDR1 DFQATT, CDR2 SNEGSKA (reference sequence). The CDR3 spells CSARDRTGGNYGYTF. CDR3 bases: TGCAGTGCTAGAGATAGGACAGGGGGGAACTATGGCTACACCTTC.

This clonotype was observed at least ten times. The CDR3 DNA reads TGTGCCTGGTCAAATGGGGGTTTACAGCATTTT. This gives the protein CAWSNGGLQHF. This rearrangement joins TRBV30 to TRBJ1-5; D possibly corresponds to TRBD1 (5 bases). Trimming pared 5 bases from V and 13 bases from J, leaving 15 bases between. CDR1 is GTSNPN and CDR2 is SVGIG in the germline V gene (reference sequence). The CDR3 totals 11 residues.

This clonotype occurred a few times. The chain has TRBV5-6 and TRBJ1-5; D ambiguous. Trimming took off 2 bases at V and 8 bases at J, with 11 bases between the two ends. The CDR3 totals 13 residues. Looked up from germline, CDR1 is SGHDT and CDR2 is YYEEEE. The CDR3 bases are TGTGCCAGCAGCTTCCGGGGTTACGAGCCCCAGCATTTT. It is translated as CASSFRGYEPQHF.

This clonotype was counted ten times or more. The V gene is TRBV11-2, the J gene TRBJ2-3; TRBD2 is a possible D gene (5 bases). The length of the CDR3 is 18 residues. CDR1 SGHAT and CDR2 FQNNGV come from the germline V gene. V lost 4 bases, J lost 2 bases, and 22 bases lay in between. The CDR3 spells CASSYPISPRDPTDTQYF. In nucleotides, the CDR3 is TGTGCCAGCAGCTACCCGATCTCGCCTCGGGATCCCACAGATACGCAGTATTTT.

The chain is built from TRBV7-9 and TRBJ1-1; D unresolved. CDR3 length: 15 residues. In germline, CDR1 is SEHNR, CDR2 FQNEAQ (reference sequence). V was pared by 0 bases and J by 2 bases, with 10 bases between. The CDR3 here is CASSLAPGINTEAFF. The CDR3 bases are TGTGCCAGCAGCTTAGCGCCCGGAATTAACACTGAAGCTTTCTTT.